This T cell receptor (beta chain) was found in a study of T-cell memory formation after mild COVID-19. As for the study in general: Among the donors, TCR clusters were largely specific to each donor. The study, taken as a whole, reports: CD4+ clones that contracted lay mainly in CM and EM; CD8+ ones lay in EMRA.

CDR1 SGHVS and CDR2 FNYEAQ come from the germline V gene. The CDR3 sequence is 15 residues long. V dropped 2 bases and J dropped 4 bases, with 14 bases sitting between them. There are a few counts of this clonotype. Its antigen is still unknown. TCRdb re-called the 5' RACE reads with MiXCR, one entry per CDR3 protein. Of tens of thousands of distinct CDR3 sequences listed, about 14% are singletons. The clonotype comes from an adult woman who had mild COVID-19 (a few samples of this study predate the infection). Cell type and time point are not known. The chain is built from TRBV7-6 and TRBJ2-5; weak D call: TRBD2 (7 bases). Sample: PBMCs or a T cell subset sorted from them (not recorded which). CDR3 DNA sequence: TGTGCCAGCAGCTTATGGGGGGGGGCCGGAGAGACCCAGTACTTC. It translates to CASSLWGGAGETQYF.